These 15 T cell receptor beta chains were sequenced from one sample in a study of T cells in tumors after PD-1 blockade (dated by TCRdb to the late 2010s). This specimen's time point label, interpreted: after anti-PD-1 therapy. Preparation of the library involved the immunoSEQ multiplex PCR assay. In its TCRdb copy, this immuneACCESS table keeps in-frame sequences only and misses some clones. Where compared with another copy, unresolved V genes explain less than half of these, and the others have no known cause. The sample has some 2,400 clones on record, roughly 69% of them singletons. The top ten constitute about 14% of the sample. The specimen comprised tumor tissue, sampled after anti-PD-1 treatment. All receptors derive from a human donor with basal cell carcinoma.

The chain has TRBV27 and TRBJ1-2; D might be TRBD1 (5 bases). Germline CDR1 and CDR2: MNHEY and SMNVEV (reference sequence). The CDR3 length is 12 residues. The ends were cut back, 5 bases at V and 8 bases at J, with 12 bases in the middle. The CDR3 region is CASSNQGYGYTF. The CDR3 DNA reads as TGTGCCAGCAGTAACCAGGGTTACGGCTACACCTTC.

This clone was detected a few times. The J gene is TRBJ1-2, the V gene TRBV12-3 or TRBV12-4; D is unresolved. CDR3 size: 11 residues. V was cut by 8 bases and J by 7 bases, with 11 bases left in between. CDR3 bases: TGTGCCAGCGCCTGGACTCTTGGCTACACCTTC. Its protein product is CASAWTLGYTF.

This clone was picked up one time. This chain links TRBV12-3 or TRBV12-4 with TRBJ2-7; D call uncertain. The CDR3 totals 13 residues. Trimming removed 1 base from V and 6 bases from J, with 10 bases in between. Here the CDR3 reads CASSLGRDSEQYF. The CDR3 coding sequence is TGTGCCAGCAGTTTAGGAAGGGATAGCGAGCAGTACTTC.

The chain carries TRBV28 and TRBJ1-2; no reliable D call. Germline-derived CDR1 and CDR2 are MDHEN and SYDVKM. V was trimmed by 5 bases and J by 8 bases, leaving 12 bases between them. The CDR3 contains 12 residues. The CDR3 reads CASSLGPFGYTF. CDR3 DNA sequence: TGTGCCAGCAGTCTAGGGCCGTTCGGCTACACCTTC.

V usage is TRBV28 and J usage is TRBJ1-1, with D unresolved. V shed 2 bases and J shed 1 base, with 5 bases lying between them. CDR1 is MDHEN and CDR2 is SYDVKM in the germline V gene. The CDR3 length is 13 residues. CDR3 residues: CASSLTQNTEAFF. The CDR3, as DNA: TGTGCCAGCAGTTTAACCCAGAACACTGAAGCTTTCTTT.

The V and J genes are TRBV28 and TRBJ1-1; a possible D gene is TRBD1 (6 bases). The CDR3 loop spans 16 amino acids. V was clipped by 3 bases and J by 5 bases, with 19 bases between them. From germline, CDR1 is MDHEN and CDR2 SYDVKM. CDR3 residues: CASSLGQGRIETEAFF. The CDR3 DNA is TGTGCCAGCAGTTTGGGGCAGGGGCGGATTGAGACTGAAGCTTTCTTT.

V is TRBV7-3 and J is TRBJ2-6; a weak D match, TRBD2 (7 bases). The CDR3 is made up of 17 amino acids. The V end was cut by 5 bases, the J end by 4 bases, with 18 bases between. CDR1 is SGHTA and CDR2 is FQGTGA in the germline V gene. The CDR3 sequence is CASSPHPRGAGANVLTF. In nucleotides, the CDR3 is TGTGCCAGCAGCCCCCACCCTCGGGGGGCAGGGGCCAACGTCCTGACTTTC. The full variable domain, in which reference TRBV7-3 and TRBJ2-6 provide the parts outside the CDR3, is GAGVSQTPSNKVTEKGKYVELRCDPISGHTALYWYRQSLGQGPEFLIYFQGTGAADDSGLPNDRFFAVRPEGSVSTLKIQRTERGDSAVYLCASSPHPRGAGANVLTFGAGSRLTVL.

The chain couples TRBV24-1 to TRBJ2-1; 7 bases match TRBD1. The CDR3 has 19 residues. V lost 3 bases, J lost 1 base, and 14 bases stayed unmatched. Per the germline V gene, CDR1 is KGHDR and CDR2 is SFDVKD. CDR3 sequence (DNA): TGTGCCACCAGTGATCCCAAAATTGACAGGGCCTCGTCCTACAATGAGCAGTTCTTC. Protein product: CATSDPKIDRASSYNEQFF.

The chain couples TRBV12-5 to TRBJ2-3; TRBD2 aligns across 14 bases. V shed 4 bases and J 6 bases; nucleotides not matched to a gene: 9. Germline CDR1 reads LGHNT; CDR2 reads FRNRAP. The CDR3 has 17 amino acids. CDR3 nucleotide sequence: TGTGCTAGTGGTTCCGGACTAGCGGGGGGCTCGCAGGATACGCAGTATTTT. This codes for CASGSGLAGGSQDTQYF. Using reference TRBV12-5 and TRBJ2-3 for the parts outside the CDR3, the full variable domain is DARVTQTPRHKVTEMGQEVTMRCQPILGHNTVFWYRQTMMQGLELLAYFRNRAPLDDSGMPKDRFSAEMPDATLATLKIQPSEPRDSAVYFCASGSGLAGGSQDTQYFGPGTRLTVL.

This chain uses TRBV28 with TRBJ1-2; tentative D call: TRBD1 (5 bases). The CDR3 sequence is 15 residues long. CDR1 is MDHEN, CDR2 SYDVKM, per germline. V shed 3 bases and J shed 1 base, with 12 bases lying between them. Here the CDR3 DNA reads TGTGCCAGCAGTTTCGCCGGGACGGGTAACTATGGCTACACCTTC. It codes for CASSFAGTGNYGYTF.

This clone counts as hyperexpanded. This sequence joins TRBV9 and TRBJ1-5; D is ambiguous. CDR3 length: 13 residues. Germline loops: CDR1 SGDLS, CDR2 YYNGEE. Between the trimmed V and J ends, which lost 2 bases and 0 bases, there was a span of 3 bases. CDR3 in DNA: TGTGCCAGCAGCGTCGCTAGCAATCAGCCCCAGCATTTT. Protein: CASSVASNQPQHF. Supplemented by reference TRBV9 and TRBJ1-5, the full variable domain reads DSGVTQTPKHLITATGQRVTLRCSPRSGDLSVYWYQQSLDQGLQFLIQYYNGEERAKGNILERFSAQQFPDLHSELNLSSLELGDSALYFCASSVASNQPQHFGDGTRLSIL.

CDR3 coding DNA: TGTGCCAGCTCACCAAACTCAGGGGATTCCTACGAGCAGTACTTC. It translates to CASSPNSGDSYEQYF. This sequence joins TRBV18 and TRBJ2-7, with D possibly matching TRBD1 (6 bases). This CDR3 has 15 amino acids. The V end was cut by 2 bases, the J end by 1 base, with 12 bases between. Germline lookup yields CDR1 KGHSH and CDR2 LQKENI.

The rearrangement joins TRBV6-2 or TRBV6-3 to TRBJ2-7; 14 bases align to TRBD2. J was trimmed by 6 bases and V by 5 bases; bases with no gene match: 3. CDR1 is MNHEY and CDR2 is SVGEGT in the germline V gene. The CDR3 runs to 14 residues. The CDR3 DNA reads TGTGCCAGCAGTCAGACTAGCGGGAGGGCCGAGCAGTACTTC. Translating gives CASSQTSGRAEQYF.

This clone was counted a few times. The chain is built from TRBV27 and TRBJ2-1, with 7 bases matching TRBD2. In germline, CDR1 is MNHEY, CDR2 SMNVEV (reference sequence). V shed 3 bases and J 5 bases; nucleotides not matched to a gene: 4. This CDR3 is built from 14 residues. CDR3 nucleotides: TGTGCCAGCAGTTTGGCGGGAGCGAACAATGAGCAGTTCTTC. Its translation: CASSLAGANNEQFF.

The chain recombines TRBV28 with TRBJ2-2, with 7 nucleotides matching TRBD2. The J segment lost 0 bases and the V segment lost 3 bases, leaving 4 bases of the junction unmatched. This CDR3 spans 16 amino acids. Germline V gene sequence: CDR1 MDHEN, CDR2 SYDVKM. The CDR3 DNA follows: TGTGCCAGCAGTTTTAGGCTAGCGGCGAACACCGGGGAGCTGTTTTTT. Protein sequence: CASSFRLAANTGELFF.